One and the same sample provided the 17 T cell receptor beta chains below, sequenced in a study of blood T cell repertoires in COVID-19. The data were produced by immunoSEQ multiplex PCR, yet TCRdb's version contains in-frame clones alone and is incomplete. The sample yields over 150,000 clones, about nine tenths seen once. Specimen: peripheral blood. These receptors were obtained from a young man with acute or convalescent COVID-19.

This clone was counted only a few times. The CDR3 loop reads CASRGTPTNYGYTF. Here the CDR3 DNA reads TGTGCCAGCAGGGGGACACCTACTAACTATGGCTACACCTTC. V and J are TRBV2 and TRBJ1-2; D is possibly TRBD1 (6 bases). CDR3 length: 14 residues. Germline V gene lookup returns CDR1 SNHLY and CDR2 FYNNEI. Trimming shortened V by 6 bases and J by 0 bases, and 11 bases separated the two germline ends.

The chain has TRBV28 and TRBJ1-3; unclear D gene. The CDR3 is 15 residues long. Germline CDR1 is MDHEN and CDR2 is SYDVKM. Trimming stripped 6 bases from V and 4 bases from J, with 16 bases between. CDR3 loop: CASRINTLTGNTIYF. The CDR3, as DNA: TGTGCCAGCAGAATCAACACCCTCACGGGAAACACCATATATTTT.

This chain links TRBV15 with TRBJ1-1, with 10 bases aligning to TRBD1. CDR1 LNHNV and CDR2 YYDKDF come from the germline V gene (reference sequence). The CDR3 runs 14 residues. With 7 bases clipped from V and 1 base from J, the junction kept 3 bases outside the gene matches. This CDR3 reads CATTRDRGNTEAFF. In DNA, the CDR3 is TGTGCCACCACCCGGGACAGGGGGAACACTGAAGCTTTCTTT. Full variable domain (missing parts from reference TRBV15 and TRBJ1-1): DAMVIQNPRYQVTQFGKPVTLSCSQTLNHNVMYWYQQKSSQAPKLLFHYYDKDFNNEADTPDNFQSRRPNTSFCFLDIRSPGLGDTAMYLCATTRDRGNTEAFFGQGTRLTVV.

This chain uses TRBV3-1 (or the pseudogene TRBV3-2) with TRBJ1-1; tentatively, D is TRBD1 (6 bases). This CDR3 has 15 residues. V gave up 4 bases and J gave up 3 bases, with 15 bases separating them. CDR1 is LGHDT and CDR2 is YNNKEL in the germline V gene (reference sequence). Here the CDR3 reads CASSPQGGRYTEAFF. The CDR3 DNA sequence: TGTGCCAGCAGCCCACAGGGCGGGCGGTACACTGAAGCTTTCTTT.

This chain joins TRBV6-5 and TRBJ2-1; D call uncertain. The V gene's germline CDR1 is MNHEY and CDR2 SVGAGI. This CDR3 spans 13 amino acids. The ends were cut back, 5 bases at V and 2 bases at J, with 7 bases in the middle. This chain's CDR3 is CASSHGPYNEQFF. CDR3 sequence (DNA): TGTGCCAGCAGTCATGGGCCCTACAATGAGCAGTTCTTC.

DNA for the CDR3: TGTGCCACCAGTGATGCGAACGCTCAGCCCCAGCATTTT. It yields the protein CATSDANAQPQHF. The chain has TRBV24-1 and TRBJ1-5, with no clear D. Germline V lookup: CDR1 KGHDR, CDR2 SFDVKD. V shed 3 bases and J shed 6 bases, with 8 bases lying between them. This CDR3 contains 13 residues.

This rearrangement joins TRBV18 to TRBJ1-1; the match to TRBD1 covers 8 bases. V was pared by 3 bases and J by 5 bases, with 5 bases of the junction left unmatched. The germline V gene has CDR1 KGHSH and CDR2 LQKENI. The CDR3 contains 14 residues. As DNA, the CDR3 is TGTGCCAGCTCACCCGACAGGGGAAGGACTGAAGCTTTCTTT. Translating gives CASSPDRGRTEAFF.

CDR3 loop: CASSLTGVEQYF. The CDR3 coding sequence is TGTGCCAGCAGCTTGACGGGGGTCGAGCAGTACTTC. This rearrangement joins TRBV5-6 to TRBJ2-7; D might be TRBD2 (6 bases). The CDR3 has 12 amino acids. V lost 1 base, J lost 6 bases, and 8 bases lay in between. The germline V gene has CDR1 SGHDT and CDR2 YYEEEE.

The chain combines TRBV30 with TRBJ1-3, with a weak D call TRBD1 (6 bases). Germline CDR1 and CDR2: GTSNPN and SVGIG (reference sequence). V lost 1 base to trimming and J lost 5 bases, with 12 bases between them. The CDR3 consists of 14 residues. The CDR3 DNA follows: TGTGCCTGGAGTGATGTTGGGGGCAGAAACACCATATATTTT. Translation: CAWSDVGGRNTIYF.

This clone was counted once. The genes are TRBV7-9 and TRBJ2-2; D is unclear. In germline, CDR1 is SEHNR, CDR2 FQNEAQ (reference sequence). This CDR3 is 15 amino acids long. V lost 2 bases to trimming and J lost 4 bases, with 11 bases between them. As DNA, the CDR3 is TGTGCCAGCAGCTTATCTGTAGATGGCACCGGGGAGCTGTTTTTT. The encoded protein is CASSLSVDGTGELFF.

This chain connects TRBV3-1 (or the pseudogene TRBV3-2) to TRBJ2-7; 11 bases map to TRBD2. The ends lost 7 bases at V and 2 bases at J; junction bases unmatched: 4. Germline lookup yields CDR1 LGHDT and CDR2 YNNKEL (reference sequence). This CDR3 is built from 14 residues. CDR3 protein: CASKLAGATYEQYF. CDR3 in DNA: TGTGCCAGCAAACTAGCGGGGGCAACCTACGAGCAGTACTTC.

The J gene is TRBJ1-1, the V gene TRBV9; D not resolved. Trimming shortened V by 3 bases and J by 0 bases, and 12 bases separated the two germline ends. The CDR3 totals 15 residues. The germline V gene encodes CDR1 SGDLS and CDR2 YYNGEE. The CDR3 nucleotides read TGTGCCAGCAGCGCCGAGCCTACGTTGAACACTGAAGCTTTCTTT. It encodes CASSAEPTLNTEAFF.

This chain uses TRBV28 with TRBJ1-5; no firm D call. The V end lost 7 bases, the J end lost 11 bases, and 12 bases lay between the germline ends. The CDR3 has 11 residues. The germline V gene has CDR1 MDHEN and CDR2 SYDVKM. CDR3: CASTALGAQHF. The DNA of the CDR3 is TGTGCCAGCACCGCCTTAGGAGCCCAGCATTTT.

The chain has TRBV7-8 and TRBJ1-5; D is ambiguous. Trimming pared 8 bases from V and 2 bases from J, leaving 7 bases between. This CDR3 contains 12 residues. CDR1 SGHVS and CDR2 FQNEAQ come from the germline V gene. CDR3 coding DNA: TGTGCCAGCGGGCCGGGCAATCAGCCCCAGCATTTT. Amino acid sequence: CASGPGNQPQHF.

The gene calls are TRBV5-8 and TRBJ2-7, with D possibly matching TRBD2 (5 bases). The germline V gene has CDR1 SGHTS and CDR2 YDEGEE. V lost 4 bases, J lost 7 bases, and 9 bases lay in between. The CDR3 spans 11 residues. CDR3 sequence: CASSQDLEQYF. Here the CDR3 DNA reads TGTGCCAGCAGCCAGGACTTGGAGCAGTACTTC.

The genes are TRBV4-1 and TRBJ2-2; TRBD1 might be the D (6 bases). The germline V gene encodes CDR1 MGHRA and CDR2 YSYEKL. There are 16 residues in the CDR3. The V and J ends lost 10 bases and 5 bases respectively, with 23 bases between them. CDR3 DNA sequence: TGCGCCACCCGACAGGACCAACAATCGGGGACCGGGGAGCTGTTTTTT. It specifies CATRQDQQSGTGELFF.

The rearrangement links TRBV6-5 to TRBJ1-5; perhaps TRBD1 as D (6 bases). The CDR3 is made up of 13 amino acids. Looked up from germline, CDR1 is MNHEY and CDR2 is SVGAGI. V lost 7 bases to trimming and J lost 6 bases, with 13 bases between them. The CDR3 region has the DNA TGTGCCAGCACCGACAGGAAGGGTCAGCCCCAGCATTTT. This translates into CASTDRKGQPQHF.